This T cell receptor (beta chain) originates from a study of blood T cell repertoires in COVID-19. The protocol was immunoSEQ multiplex PCR, while the TCRdb copy is restricted to in-frame clones and leaves out a portion. In the table there are about 38,000 clones, about 91% of which are singletons. After removal of 2 bases from V and 7 bases from J, the junction contained 11 bases not matched to a gene. The germline V gene has CDR1 MNHEY and CDR2 SVGAGI. CDR3 length: 16 amino acids. The gene calls are TRBV6-5 and TRBJ2-3, with 8 bases matching TRBD1. The receptor was derived from a human donor in a cohort sampled during active COVID-19. Sequenced material: peripheral blood. The CDR3 bases are TGTGCCAGCAGTTACCCCTCAAGGACAGGGTCTCATACGCAGTATTTT. It specifies CASSYPSRTGSHTQYF.